This section outlines one T cell receptor (beta chain) sequence together with its context. Its antigen is not identified. A much more abundant neighbour one base away suggests this may be a read error. The V and J ends lost 10 bases and 6 bases, in that order; junction bases with no gene match: 6. The CDR3 consists of 13 residues. Germline-derived CDR1 and CDR2 are MNHEY and SVGEGT. The sample is drawn from a study of regulatory T cells in long-lasting Graves disease. Study-level results: Persistent disease was associated with favored TRBV28 usage and with favored use of TRBJ1-2 and TRBJ2-5.

Time point defined: persistent/refractory GD, antithyroid drugs over 5 years with positive TRAb. After RNA was extracted from PBMCs, the TCR library was made from it. TCR beta libraries were built with iRepertoire HTBI primers and Arm-PCR of CDR3 regions. MiXCR, run by TCRdb on the multiplex PCR reads, gives a single entry per CDR3 protein. The top ten hold around 15% of the sample, which has about 430,000 distinct CDR3 sequences, about 21% seen once. The sequenced sample was peripheral blood mononuclear cells (PBMCs), obtained when the disease was refractory, from a patient treated with antithyroid drugs. The chain is built from TRBV6-2 or TRBV6-3 and TRBJ2-7; 13 nucleotides line up with TRBD2. The sequence was collected from a female donor with Graves disease. This CDR3 reads CAIRTSGSGEQYF. DNA of the CDR3: TGTGCCATAAGGACTAGCGGGAGTGGCGAGCAGTACTTC.